This TCR beta chain is from a study of blood T cells in healthy people across ages. A second about 7 to 12 cycle PCR used barcoded and J-beta primers. Using its own MiXCR run on the 5' RACE reads, TCRdb lists one record per CDR3 protein. Here the sample spans 1.5 million to 2 million distinct CDR3 sequences, about 39% being singletons. Losses at the gene ends were 0 bases for V and 4 bases for J; bases not matched to a gene: 5. The CDR3 consists of 15 residues. The germline CDR1 and CDR2 sequences are SGHRS and YFSETQ. This clonotype was seen only a few times. The receptor was derived from a human donor in good health. Sequencing was performed on blood. The chain uses TRBV5-1 and TRBJ2-3, with 7 bases lining up with TRBD1. The CDR3 nucleotides are TGCGCCAGCAGCTTGGGCGACAGGGACGCAGATACGCAGTATTTT. This codes for CASSLGDRDADTQYF.